This TCR beta chain was identified during a study of blood T cell repertoires in COVID-19. Whole-study context: PBMCs, B-cell-depleted T cells, or T cells provided the cDNA or gDNA that made up the material.

The data were produced by immunoSEQ multiplex PCR, yet TCRdb's version contains in-frame clones alone and is incomplete. The sample consists of roughly 230,000 clones, 80% to 90% of them appearing once. All enrollees were roughly 18 to 95 years old and from about 25 US areas. Within 2 weeks before study entry, exposed participants met a COVID-19 case. Source material: PBMCs or T cells enriched from blood (not recorded which). The receptor comes from a woman between 45 and 60 years old who had been exposed to COVID-19.

The CDR3 here is CASSLAQGWANEQFF. CDR3 coding DNA: TGTGCCAGCAGCTTAGCGCAGGGATGGGCCAATGAGCAGTTCTTC. V and J are TRBV7-2 and TRBJ2-1; D possibly corresponds to TRBD1 (5 bases). Germline-derived CDR1 and CDR2 are SGHTA and FQGNSA. The ends were cut back, 0 bases at V and 6 bases at J, with 12 bases in the middle. The CDR3 is 15 residues long.